In this sample, the clone carrying this T cell receptor (beta chain) turned up once. This sample is drawn from a study of blood T cell repertoires in COVID-19. On the study more broadly: Material from acute and convalescent COVID-19 was sourced from the United States, Italy and Spain. Nucleic acid was either cDNA or gDNA, and it came from T cells, B-cell-depleted T cells, or PBMCs.

Study processing details: From reference gene primer amplification, estimates of nucleated cell counts were derived. The repertoire was sequenced with immunoSEQ multiplex PCR; TCRdb's copy has only in-frame clones and lacks some. The V and J calls and clone size are taken from that table; D and trimming were inferred from the DNA. The table lists over 120,000 clones, 88% of them singletons. The receptor was derived from a man in his 70s with acute or convalescent COVID-19. Sequenced sample: peripheral blood.

CDR3 DNA sequence: TGTGCCAGCAGCCAGACAGGTGACTATGGCTACACCTTC. Translating it yields CASSQTGDYGYTF. The chain is built from TRBV6-1 and TRBJ1-2, with D perhaps matching TRBD1 (6 bases). This CDR3 spans 13 amino acids. Per germline, CDR1 MNHNS and CDR2 SASEGT. The ends were cut back, 6 bases at V and 3 bases at J, with 11 bases in the middle.